The sequence of this T cell receptor (beta chain) was determined in a study of memory CD4+ T cells and cytomegalovirus serostatus. Study results and caveats: A US-trained random forest predicted CMV serostatus with median AUC roughly 0.9.

Single viable CD3+CD4+CD8-CD45RO+ cells were sorted as the memory CD4+ T cells. Notes on this clone: As yet, its antigen is unknown. Within the sample, other DNA sequences also encode this same CDR3.

Profiling relied on immunoSEQ multiplex PCR, and the TCRdb table lists in-frame clones only, not all of them. The sample lists 50,000 to 60,000 clones; approximately 80% were seen once. Germline-derived CDR1 and CDR2 are SGHRS and YFSETQ. The ends lost 4 bases at V and 3 bases at J; junction bases unmatched: 6. The CDR3 has 15 residues. The chain links TRBV5-1 to TRBJ2-7, with 11 bases lining up with TRBD2. Sequenced: memory CD4+ T cells from blood. The clonotype was recovered from an adult in good health and CMV-seropositive. The CDR3 DNA is TGCGCCAGCAGCATAGGGACTAGCGGCCTCTACGAGCAGTACTTC. It specifies CASSIGTSGLYEQYF.